This TCR beta chain was identified during a study of T-cell reconstitution after alpha-beta-depleted transplantation in children. This clonotype was seen many times. The CDR3 runs 14 residues. The ends lost 4 bases at V and 6 bases at J; junction bases unmatched: 6. Germline V gene data show CDR1 as SGHTA and CDR2 as FQGNSA. Library preparation (for TCRbeta) was performed with unique molecular identifiers. TCRdb ran MiXCR on the PCR reads and lists one entry per CDR3 protein. The sample contains some 600,000 distinct CDR3 sequences, 16% of which appear only once. This clonotype was sampled from a human donor who donated a stem cell graft to a child with acute myeloid leukemia. This chain joins TRBV7-2 and TRBJ2-3; the match to TRBD2 covers 8 bases. Sequencing was performed on PBMCs from the stem cell graft donor, taken from the stem cell graft. The CDR3: CASSSGLGSDTQYF. The CDR3 bases are TGTGCCAGCAGCTCGGGACTAGGCAGTGATACGCAGTATTTT.